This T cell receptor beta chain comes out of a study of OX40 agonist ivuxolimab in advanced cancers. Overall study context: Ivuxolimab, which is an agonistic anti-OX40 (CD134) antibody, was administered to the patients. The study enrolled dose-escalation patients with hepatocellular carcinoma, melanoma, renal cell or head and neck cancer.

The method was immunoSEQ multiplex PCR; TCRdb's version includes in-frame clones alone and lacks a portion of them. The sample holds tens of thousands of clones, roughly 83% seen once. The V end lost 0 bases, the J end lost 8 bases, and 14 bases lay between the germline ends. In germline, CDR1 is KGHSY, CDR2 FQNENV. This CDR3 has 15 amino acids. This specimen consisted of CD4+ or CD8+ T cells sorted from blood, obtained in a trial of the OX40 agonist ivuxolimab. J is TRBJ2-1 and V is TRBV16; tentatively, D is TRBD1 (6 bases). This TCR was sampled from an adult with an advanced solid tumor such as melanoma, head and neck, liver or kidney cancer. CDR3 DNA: TGTGCCAGCAGCCAATCGGGGACATACGGCGATGAGCAGTTCTTC. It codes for CASSQSGTYGDEQFF.